Presented here are 7 T cell receptor beta chains from one specimen sequenced in a study of cytomegalovirus exposure and HLA in healthy donors. Data came from immunoSEQ multiplex PCR; TCRdb stores just in-frame clones and leaves some out. The sample includes more than 95,000 clones, roughly 90% of them seen just once. Material for sequencing was PBMCs. Source of these receptors: a woman between 18 and 30 years old in good health and CMV-seronegative.

V and J are TRBV27 and TRBJ2-7, with unresolved D. CDR1 MNHEY and CDR2 SMNVEV come from the germline V gene (reference sequence). This CDR3 has 16 amino acids. The ends were cut back, 8 bases at V and 1 base at J, with 21 bases in the middle. The CDR3 DNA reads TGTGCCAGCCGAAAGAAATCTACAGCTGCTTCCTACGAGCAGTACTTC. Protein: CASRKKSTAASYEQYF.

The chain combines TRBV7-9 with TRBJ2-3; 13 bases match TRBD2. J lost 2 bases, V lost 5 bases, and 7 bases had no gene match. Germline lookup yields CDR1 SEHNR and CDR2 FQNEAQ (reference sequence). This CDR3 region has 17 residues. The CDR3 is CASSQGLAGLITDTQYF. The CDR3 coding sequence is TGTGCCAGCAGCCAGGGACTAGCGGGACTCATCACAGATACGCAGTATTTT.

Here the CDR3 reads CASSMRVSNQPQHF. The CDR3 bases are TGTGCCAGTAGTATGAGGGTTAGCAATCAGCCCCAGCATTTT. The chain joins TRBV19 to TRBJ1-5, with unresolved D. Germline CDR1 and CDR2: LNHDA and SQIVND (reference sequence). The CDR3 extends over 14 amino acids. The V end was cut by 3 bases, the J end by 0 bases, with 6 bases between.

The chain carries TRBV19 and TRBJ2-7, with TRBD1 identical over 12 bases. Per germline, CDR1 LNHDA and CDR2 SQIVND (reference sequence). J was trimmed by 3 bases and V by 3 bases; bases with no gene match: 3. The CDR3 extends over 15 amino acids. The CDR3 sequence: CASSMGTGGLYEQYF. CDR3 DNA: TGTGCCAGTAGTATGGGGACAGGGGGCCTCTACGAGCAGTACTTC.

The gene calls are TRBV7-9 and TRBJ2-1, with 9 bases identical to TRBD2. Trimming cost V 3 bases and J 4 bases; bases outside gene matches: 7. CDR1 and CDR2 (germline): SEHNR, FQNEAQ (reference sequence). This CDR3 has 16 residues. CDR3 protein: CASSFAGGRVYNEQFF. The CDR3 bases are TGTGCCAGCAGCTTCGCGGGCGGGAGGGTTTACAATGAGCAGTTCTTC.

V usage is TRBV30 and J usage is TRBJ1-2; 7 nucleotides align to TRBD1. CDR1 and CDR2 from the germline V gene are GTSNPN and SVGIG (reference sequence). V shed 0 bases, J shed 4 bases, and the junction held 5 bases outside the gene matches. The CDR3 sequence is 14 residues long. The CDR3 is CAWSVRGQIYGYTF. As DNA, the CDR3 is TGTGCCTGGAGTGTACGGGGACAGATCTATGGCTACACCTTC.

This chain connects TRBV4-2 to TRBJ2-1; no firm D call. Trimming cost V 4 bases and J 3 bases, with 10 bases left between them. Germline lookup yields CDR1 LGHNA and CDR2 YNFKEQ. The CDR3 has 14 amino acids. CDR3 sequence reads: CASSPSVYYNEQFF. Here the CDR3 DNA reads TGTGCCAGCAGCCCGTCCGTGTACTACAATGAGCAGTTCTTC.